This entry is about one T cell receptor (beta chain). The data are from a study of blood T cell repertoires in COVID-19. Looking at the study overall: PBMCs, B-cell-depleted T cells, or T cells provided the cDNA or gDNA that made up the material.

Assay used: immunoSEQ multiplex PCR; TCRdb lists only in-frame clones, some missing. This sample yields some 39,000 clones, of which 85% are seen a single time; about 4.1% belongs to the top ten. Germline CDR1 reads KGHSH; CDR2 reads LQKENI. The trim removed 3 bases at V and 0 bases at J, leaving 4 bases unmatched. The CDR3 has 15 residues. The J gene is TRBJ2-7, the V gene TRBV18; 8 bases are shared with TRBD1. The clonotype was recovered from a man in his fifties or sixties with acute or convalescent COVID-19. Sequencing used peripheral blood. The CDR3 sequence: CASSPGQATSYEQYF. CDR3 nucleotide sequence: TGTGCCAGCTCACCGGGACAGGCGACCTCCTACGAGCAGTACTTC.